The 25 T cell receptor beta chains reported below all come from one sample, sequenced in a study of T cell repertoires in cytomegalovirus infection. TCRdb reprocessed the reads via MiXCR and lists one record per CDR3 protein. The profile shows under 500,000 distinct CDR3 sequences, approximately 40% of them singletons. The antigens for these receptors are not known. The sample here was cultured PBMCs, taken from culture after CMV antigen stimulation. Source of these receptors: a human donor in good health (CMV status not recorded). Some clones in this sample may be carry-over from other donors' samples.

This clonotype is a singleton in its sample. V usage is TRBV4-1 and J usage is TRBJ2-2, with 11 bases matching TRBD2. Germline assignment: CDR1 MGHRA and CDR2 YSYEKL. Trimming took 1 base from V and 7 from J; bases not matched to a gene: 5. The CDR3 is 16 amino acids. DNA of the CDR3: TGCGCCAGCAGCCAAGGGGCTAGCGGGAGGATCGGGGAGCTGTTTTTT. Residues: CASSQGASGRIGELFF.

The rearrangement uses TRBV11-2 and TRBJ2-1, with D perhaps TRBD1 (6 bases). The germline V and J ends were trimmed by 4 bases and 4 bases, with 17 bases remaining between them. The germline V gene has CDR1 SGHAT and CDR2 FQNNGV. CDR3 length: 16 amino acids. CDR3 amino acids: CASSSLLEGVYNEQFF. In DNA, the CDR3 is TGTGCCAGCAGCTCCCTACTAGAGGGGGTATACAATGAGCAGTTCTTC. Variable domain in full (rest from reference TRBV11-2 and TRBJ2-1): EAGVAQSPRYKIIEKRQSVAFWCNPISGHATLYWYQQILGQGPKLLIQFQNNGVVDDSQLPKDRFSAERLKGVDSTLKIQPAKLEDSAVYLCASSSLLEGVYNEQFFGPGTRLTVL.

This clonotype was recorded a few times. The rearrangement joins TRBV7-9 to TRBJ1-2; D not certain. The germline gives CDR1 SEHNR, CDR2 FQNEAQ (reference sequence). The CDR3 extends over 13 amino acids. V was trimmed by 6 bases and J by 1 base, leaving 9 bases between them. In DNA form, the CDR3 reads TGTGCCAGCAGGCCAGCGGGTAACTATGGCTACACCTTC. Amino acids: CASRPAGNYGYTF.

The genes are TRBV9 and TRBJ2-1; tentative D call: TRBD2 (5 bases). V was shortened by 4 bases and J by 9 bases, with 11 bases between the two germline ends. Germline CDR1 and CDR2: SGDLS and YYNGEE. The CDR3 covers 12 residues. DNA of the CDR3: TGTGCCAGCAGCATCAGCGGTGTTGAGCAGTTCTTC. Translated, it gives CASSISGVEQFF.

This rearrangement joins TRBV12-3 or TRBV12-4 to TRBJ2-3, with TRBD2 identical over 12 bases. V lost 5 bases, J lost 3 bases, and 6 bases stayed unmatched. The CDR3 sequence is 16 residues long. CDR3 sequence: CASSPRGLAGTDTQYF. Written as DNA, the CDR3 is TGTGCCAGCAGTCCCCGCGGACTAGCGGGGACAGATACGCAGTATTTT.

A word on this clonotype: The junction differs from germline at one of its ends, possibly a read error. This chain connects TRBV7-6 to TRBJ2-7; D call uncertain. The CDR3 spans 15 residues. The germline V gene has CDR1 SGHVS and CDR2 FNYEAQ. CDR3 loop: CACSLARVGIYEQYF. CDR3 DNA: TGTGCCTGCAGCTTAGCCCGAGTGGGAATCTACGAGCAGTACTTC.

This clonotype has at least ten counts. The V and J genes are TRBV7-2 and TRBJ2-2, with a weak D call TRBD2 (5 bases). The CDR3 length is 13 residues. The V gene's germline CDR1 is SGHTA and CDR2 FQGNSA. Trimming took off 3 bases at V and 4 bases at J, with 6 bases between the two ends. The CDR3 DNA reads as TGTGCCAGCAGCTTCGGGGTCACCGGGGAGCTGTTTTTT. Protein sequence: CASSFGVTGELFF.

The V call is TRBV7-6, the J call TRBJ2-5, with D perhaps matching TRBD2 (7 bases). Germline V lookup: CDR1 SGHVS, CDR2 FNYEAQ. The length of the CDR3 is 15 residues. V was pared by 5 bases and J by 4 bases, with 17 bases between. CDR3 in amino acids: CASSPISGTSETQYF. The CDR3 region has the DNA TGTGCCAGCAGCCCGATAAGCGGGACATCAGAGACCCAGTACTTC. The full variable domain, with the rest looked up from reference TRBV7-6 and TRBJ2-5, is GAGVSQSPRYKVTKRGQDVALRCDPISGHVSLYWYRQALGQGPEFLTYFNYEAQQDKSGLPNDRFSAERPEGSISTLTIQRTEQRDSAMYRCASSPISGTSETQYFGPGTRLLVL.

V usage is TRBV12-3 or TRBV12-4 and J usage is TRBJ2-2; TRBD1 aligns across 8 bases. The CDR3 is 15 residues long. Germline trimming cut 5 bases from V and 5 bases from J; bases unmatched to any gene: 7. The DNA for the CDR3 is TGTGCCAGCAGTCCCCGGACAGGGTTAACCGGGGAGCTGTTTTTT. It specifies CASSPRTGLTGELFF.

This clonotype was seen a few times. The chain uses TRBV7-8 and TRBJ2-2, with 13 bases fitting TRBD2. The CDR3 covers 16 residues. Germline V gene lookup returns CDR1 SGHVS and CDR2 FQNEAQ. Trimming at V came to 5 bases and at J to 8 bases, leaving 8 bases not matched to a gene. The CDR3 nucleotides read TGTGCCAGCAGCCACGGGACTAGCGGGACGACTGGGGAGCTGTTTTTT. It is translated as CASSHGTSGTTGELFF.

The chain links TRBV7-4 to TRBJ2-7; perhaps TRBD2 as D (5 bases). V lost 5 bases and J lost 1, with 12 bases in between. Germline V gene sequence: CDR1 SGHVT, CDR2 SQSDAQ. The CDR3 has 14 residues. The CDR3 DNA sequence: TGTGCCAGCAGCAAGGAGCGGCTTTCCTACGAGCAGTACTTC. This translates into CASSKERLSYEQYF.

CDR3 nucleotides: TGTGCCAGCAGCTTCGAGCTAGCGGGAGGGCCTTACGAGCAGTACTTC. As protein: CASSFELAGGPYEQYF. This chain links TRBV7-2 with TRBJ2-7; 12 nucleotides line up with TRBD2. Unmatched junction bases numbered 7, after V lost 3 bases and J lost 4 bases. Germline CDR1 is SGHTA and CDR2 is FQGNSA. CDR3 length: 16 residues.

This clonotype was counted between two and nine times. The V call is TRBV6-5, the J call TRBJ2-5; tentatively, D is TRBD2 (6 bases). This CDR3 region has 13 residues. Trimming stripped 8 bases from V and 3 bases from J, with 13 bases between. Germline CDR1 and CDR2: MNHEY and SVGAGI. The CDR3 loop is CASWRGAKETQYF. For the CDR3, the DNA is TGTGCCAGCTGGCGCGGGGCAAAAGAGACCCAGTACTTC.

This clonotype has a single count. The final CDR3 position lacks the conserved phenylalanine or tryptophan, pointing to a likely read error. V gene TRBV15 combines with J gene TRBJ2-2; TRBD1 matches at 8 bases. The junction had 14 bases not matched to a gene; V was cut back by 3 bases and J by 5 bases. Looked up from germline, CDR1 is LNHNV and CDR2 is YYDKDF (reference sequence). The CDR3 has 18 amino acids. CDR3 in amino acids: CATSRRDRITRRTGELFL. CDR3 sequence (DNA): TGTGCCACCAGCAGGAGGGACAGGATAACCCGGCGGACCGGGGAGCTGTTTTTG.

This clonotype was seen more than once but under ten times. This rearrangement joins TRBV20-1 to TRBJ1-3, with D possibly being TRBD1 (5 bases). The V end lost 5 bases, the J end lost 1 base, and 18 bases lay between the germline ends. The germline CDR1 and CDR2 sequences are DFQATT and SNEGSKA (reference sequence). The CDR3 totals 16 residues. CDR3 sequence reads: CSALRDSSGSGNTIYF. CDR3 sequence (DNA): TGCAGTGCTCTTCGCGACAGTTCCGGGTCTGGAAACACCATATATTTT.

This clonotype showed up just a few times. This sequence joins TRBV11-2 and TRBJ2-1, with 7 bases aligning to TRBD2. The CDR3 loop spans 20 amino acids. The trim removed 1 base at V and 0 bases at J, leaving 15 bases unmatched. Germline CDR1 is SGHAT and CDR2 is FQNNGV. The chain's CDR3 is CASSLGSRTRRISSYNEQFF. In nucleotides, the CDR3 is TGTGCCAGCAGCTTAGGGAGTCGGACTAGGCGGATTAGCTCCTACAATGAGCAGTTCTTC.

The chain carries TRBV5-5 and TRBJ2-7, with 9 bases matching TRBD1. J lost 6 bases, V lost 1 base, and 8 bases had no gene match. Germline lookup yields CDR1 SGHKS and CDR2 YYEKEE (reference sequence). The CDR3 covers 15 residues. CDR3 nucleotide sequence: TGTGCCAGCAGCTTGTCCGGGACAGGGTCACGCGAGCAGTACTTC. Its translation is CASSLSGTGSREQYF.

The chain recombines TRBV11-2 with TRBJ2-7, with D perhaps being TRBD1 or TRBD2 (5 bases each). CDR1 is SGHAT and CDR2 is FQNNGV in the germline V gene. Trimming pared 6 bases from V and 2 bases from J, leaving 14 bases between. The CDR3 sequence is 14 residues long. CDR3 sequence: CASSLGRVTYEQYF. In DNA, the CDR3 is TGTGCCAGCAGTTTGGGGCGGGTAACCTACGAGCAGTACTTC.

This clonotype has just one count. The chain employs TRBV7-4 and TRBJ2-5, with 9 bases aligning to TRBD1. This CDR3 is built from 16 residues. Trimming removed 3 bases from V and 0 bases from J; junction bases left unmatched: 5. CDR1 is SGHVT and CDR2 is SQSDAQ in the germline V gene. The CDR3: CASSFLTGGDQETQYF. Written as DNA, the CDR3 is TGTGCCAGCAGCTTCCTGACAGGGGGGGACCAAGAGACCCAGTACTTC. Based on the CDR3 plus reference TRBV7-4 and TRBJ2-5, the full variable domain is GAGVSQSPRYKVAKRGRDVALRCDSISGHVTLYWYRQTLGQGSEVLTYSQSDAQRDKSGRPSGRFSAERPERSVSTLKIQRTEQGDSAVYLCASSFLTGGDQETQYFGPGTRLLVL.

V usage is TRBV7-6 and J usage is TRBJ1-4; perhaps TRBD1 as D (5 bases). The germline CDR1 and CDR2 sequences are SGHVS and FNYEAQ. V was pared by 5 bases and J by 10 bases, with 29 bases between. The CDR3 loop spans 18 amino acids. The CDR3 loop is CASSLYTDAEDVGGKLFF. The CDR3, as DNA: TGTGCCAGCAGCCTCTACACGGACGCGGAAGATGTTGGGGGAAAACTGTTTTTT.

The rearrangement uses TRBV4-3 and TRBJ2-5, with 10 bases fitting TRBD2. CDR3 size: 17 residues. After removal of 0 bases from V and 4 bases from J, the junction contained 8 bases not matched to a gene. Germline V lookup: CDR1 LGHNA, CDR2 YSLEER. The CDR3 loop is CASSQDGAGGLRETQYF. The CDR3 bases are TGCGCCAGCAGCCAAGATGGAGCGGGAGGGCTCCGAGAGACCCAGTACTTC.

The rearrangement uses TRBV7-9 and TRBJ2-1; a possible D gene is TRBD1 (5 bases). Germline V gene sequence: CDR1 SEHNR, CDR2 FQNEAQ (reference sequence). This CDR3 spans 15 amino acids. V was shortened by 4 bases and J by 7 bases, with 17 bases between the two germline ends. CDR3 protein: CASSSPRQYGNEQFF. For the CDR3, the DNA is TGTGCCAGCAGCTCCCCCCGACAGTATGGGAATGAGCAGTTCTTC.

The chain has TRBV6-1 and TRBJ2-5; 7 bases fit TRBD2. CDR1 is MNHNS, CDR2 SASEGT, per germline. The V segment lost 7 bases and the J segment 0 bases; nucleotides outside the gene matches: 5. The CDR3 sequence is 14 residues long. This CDR3 reads CASNLAVNQETQYF. The CDR3 DNA sequence: TGTGCCAGCAACCTAGCGGTAAACCAAGAGACCCAGTACTTC.

The chain carries TRBV12-3 or TRBV12-4 and TRBJ2-7, with TRBD2 matching 8 bases. J was trimmed by 4 bases and V by 1 base; bases with no gene match: 9. The CDR3 extends over 16 amino acids. Written as DNA, the CDR3 is TGTGCCAGCAGTTTAGGGATCGGGAGGGTCGGATACGAGCAGTACTTC. This encodes CASSLGIGRVGYEQYF.

The J gene is TRBJ1-6, the V gene TRBV25-1; TRBD1 agrees at 8 bases. With V trimmed by 2 bases and J by 10 bases, 4 bases remained unmatched. The germline V gene has CDR1 MGHDK and CDR2 SYGVNS. The CDR3 is 14 residues long. Here the CDR3 DNA reads TGTGCCAGCAGTGAACAGGGGGCGGCATCACCCCTCCACTTT. Its protein product is CASSEQGAASPLHF.